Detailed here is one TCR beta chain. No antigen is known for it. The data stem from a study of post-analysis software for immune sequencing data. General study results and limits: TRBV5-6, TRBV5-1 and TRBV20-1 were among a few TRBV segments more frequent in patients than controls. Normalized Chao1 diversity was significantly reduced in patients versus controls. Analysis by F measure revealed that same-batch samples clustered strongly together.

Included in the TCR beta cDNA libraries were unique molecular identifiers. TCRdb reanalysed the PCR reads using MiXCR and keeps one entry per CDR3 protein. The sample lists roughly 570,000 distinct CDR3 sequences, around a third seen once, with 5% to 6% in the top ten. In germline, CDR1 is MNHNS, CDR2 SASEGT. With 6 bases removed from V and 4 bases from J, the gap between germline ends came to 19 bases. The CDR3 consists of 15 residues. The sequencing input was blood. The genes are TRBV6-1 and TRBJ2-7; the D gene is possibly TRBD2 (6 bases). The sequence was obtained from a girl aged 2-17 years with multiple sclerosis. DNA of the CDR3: TGTGCCAGCAGCTACCTTGGGGGACTCCAATACGAGCAGTACTTC. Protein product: CASSYLGGLQYEQYF.